The entry that follows covers one T cell receptor (beta chain) sequence. At the DNA level, this CDR3 is encoded by other sequences in the same sample as well. This sample is part of a study of blood T cell repertoires in COVID-19. Overall study context: Spain, Italy and the United States supplied samples that represented acute and convalescent COVID-19. T cells, B-cell-depleted T cells, or PBMCs provided the cDNA or gDNA that served as material.

CDR1 and CDR2 (germline): LNHDA, SQIVND (reference sequence). The CDR3 has 13 amino acids. V lost 2 bases and J 1 base, leaving 6 bases between the germline ends. Produced via immunoSEQ multiplex PCR; TCRdb's table is partial and in-frame only. The repertoire holds approximately 360,000 clones, with 85% to 90% as singletons. Specimen: peripheral blood. This chain connects TRBV19 to TRBJ2-7; D call uncertain. The origin of this receptor is a man between 18 and 35 years old with active or convalescent COVID-19. The CDR3 nucleotides are TGTGCCAGTAGTATAACGGAGTCCTACGAGCAGTACTTC. It codes for CASSITESYEQYF.